This record looks at one T cell receptor (beta chain) sequence and its context. What it binds is unknown. Libraries were prepared by immunoSEQ multiplex PCR; TCRdb keeps only in-frame clonotypes and omits some of them. The data show some 33,000 clones, around 90% seen once. In germline, CDR1 is SEHNR, CDR2 FQNEAQ (reference sequence). The CDR3 has 14 residues. Trimming removed 5 bases from V and 4 bases from J; junction bases left unmatched: 6. This entry is derived from a study of stem cell transplantation in POMP-related autoinflammatory disease. Turning to the study itself: Before transplant, CD4+ T cells skewed naive and CD8+ proportions were low.

Study-level results: Across all analyzed T-cell subsets, patients with PRAID tended toward reduced diversity and increased clonality.

Here the sequenced sample was CD4+ T cells from PBMCs, taken before stem cell transplantation. This receptor was obtained from a human donor with POMP-related autoinflammation and immune dysregulation (PRAID). The chain recombines TRBV7-9 with TRBJ2-7, with 9 bases aligning to TRBD1. Written as DNA, the CDR3 is TGTGCCAGCAGCGGTCCGGGACAGGGTTACGAGCAGTACTTC. It translates to CASSGPGQGYEQYF.